This TCR beta chain was documented in a study of T cell responses to AZD1222 COVID-19 vaccine. Regarding the study as a whole: Without day 14 samples, only post-peak T cell repertoires were studied.

Comment on this clone: No antigen is known for it.

Sequenced by immunoSEQ multiplex PCR; TCRdb stores in-frame clones only, minus some. The sample contains about 120,000 clones, around 87% of which appear only once. Samples with a second dose at about 4 or about 12 weeks were pooled together. Germline lookup yields CDR1 LGHNA and CDR2 YNFKEQ. V dropped 5 bases and J dropped 5; count of bases not matched to a gene: 10. The CDR3 sequence is 17 residues long. The sequence was collected from an adult who received the AZD1222 COVID-19 vaccine. Material: peripheral blood, obtained 28 days after the second AZD1222 dose. The chain combines TRBV4-2 with TRBJ1-4; 11 positions agree with TRBD1. The CDR3 loop is CASSITGTGGSNEKLFF. The CDR3 DNA reads as TGTGCCAGCAGCATAACCGGGACAGGGGGTTCAAATGAAAAACTGTTTTTT.